These T cell receptor beta chains were read from a single sample in a study of OX40 agonist ivuxolimab in advanced cancers. The data were produced by immunoSEQ multiplex PCR, yet TCRdb's version contains in-frame clones alone and is incomplete. In the table there are 30,000 to 50,000 clones, about 89% of which are singletons. The sample consisted of CD4+ or CD8+ T cells sorted from blood, taken in a trial of the OX40 agonist ivuxolimab. The receptors were sampled from an adult with an advanced solid tumor such as melanoma, head and neck, liver or kidney cancer. CDR3s include the opening cysteine and the closing phenylalanine or tryptophan. The D gene is left open where the match is weak. Part of the rows lack a size; the others show once, few, many or a class for expanded clones.

D: .; V: TRBV7-9; J: TRBJ2-7; size: .; DNA: TGTGCCAGCAGCAATCAGGGGACCGAGCAGTACTTC; CDR3: CASSNQGTEQYF
D: .; V: TRBV6-5; J: TRBJ2-5; size: .; DNA: TGTGCCAGCAGTCCGTCTAGGGGAGAGACCCAGTACTTC; CDR3: CASSPSRGETQYF
D: .; V: TRBV5-1; J: TRBJ1-1; size: .; DNA: TGCGCCAGCAGCTCCATGGGACAGAACACTGAAGCTTTCTTT; CDR3: CASSSMGQNTEAFF
D: .; V: TRBV6-1; J: TRBJ1-3; size: .; DNA: TGTGCCAGCAAGGGGGGCGCTGGAAACACCATATATTTT; CDR3: CASKGGAGNTIYF
D: .; V: TRBV5-1; J: TRBJ1-1; size: .; DNA: TGCGTCAGCAGCTTGGGTTCGAACACTGAAGCTTTCTTT; CDR3: CVSSLGSNTEAFF
D: .; V: TRBV19; J: TRBJ2-5; size: .; DNA: TGTGCCAGTAGTATTACGGGACAAGAGACCCAGTACTTC; CDR3: CASSITGQETQYF
D: TRBD1; V: TRBV23-1; J: TRBJ1-2; size: .; DNA: TGCGCCAGCAGTCAATCCACTACCCCAGGGGGTCTCGGCTATGGCTACACCTTC; CDR3: CASSQSTTPGGLGYGYTF
D: .; V: TRBV28; J: TRBJ2-7; size: .; DNA: TGTGCCAGCAGTTTATACCCCGGGGGCGCGTCCAACGAGCAGTACTTC; CDR3: CASSLYPGGASNEQYF
D: .; V: TRBV10-3; J: TRBJ1-1; size: .; DNA: TGTGCCATCAGTGAGGGCTTGTCAGGCATGAACACTGAAGCTTTCTTT; CDR3: CAISEGLSGMNTEAFF
D: TRBD2; V: TRBV5-4; J: TRBJ2-3; size: .; DNA: TGTGCCAGCAGCGTCGCGGGACTAGGGCAGTATTTT; CDR3: CASSVAGLGQYF
D: .; V: TRBV29-1; J: TRBJ1-2; size: .; DNA: TGCAGCGTTTACAGGGAGTACTATGGCTACACCTTC; CDR3: CSVYREYYGYTF
D: TRBD1; V: TRBV6-1; J: TRBJ2-2; size: .; DNA: TGTGCCAGCAGGATAAAAACAGGGGCCGGGGAGCTGTTTTTT; CDR3: CASRIKTGAGELFF
D: .; V: TRBV6-1; J: TRBJ1-1; size: .; DNA: TGTGCCAGCAGTGACAGGGCGGTGACTGAAGCTTTCTTT; CDR3: CASSDRAVTEAFF
D: .; V: TRBV29-1; J: TRBJ1-2; size: .; DNA: TGCAGCGGGGGACACCCCGATGGCTACACCTTC; CDR3: CSGGHPDGYTF
D: .; V: TRBV27; J: TRBJ1-2; size: once; DNA: TGTGCCAGCAGAGATAAGGGGCGGCGGAACTATGGCTACACCTTC; CDR3: CASRDKGRRNYGYTF
D: .; V: TRBV6-6; J: TRBJ1-1; size: .; DNA: TGTGCCAGCAGATCCGCGAACACTGAAGCTTTCTTT; CDR3: CASRSANTEAFF
D: .; V: TRBV18; J: TRBJ1-2; size: .; DNA: TGTGCCAGCTCCGCTCAGGAAAACTATGGCTACACCTTC; CDR3: CASSAQENYGYTF
D: .; V: TRBV7-7; J: TRBJ1-6; size: .; DNA: TGTGCTAGCAGCTTACTTGAGCTTAGACATCCCGGGCGCGATAATTCACCCCTCCACTTT; CDR3: CASSLLELRHPGRDNSPLHF
D: .; V: TRBV12-5; J: TRBJ1-3; size: .; DNA: TGTGCTAGTGGTTTGGGCCCTACCCCTGGCTATGGAAACACCATATATTTT; CDR3: CASGLGPTPGYGNTIYF
D: TRBD1; V: TRBV14; J: TRBJ1-4; size: .; DNA: TGTGCCAGCAGTCAAAGAAAGGGACAGGGCCTTGAAAAACTGTTTTTT; CDR3: CASSQRKGQGLEKLFF
D: .; V: TRBV5-4; J: TRBJ1-2; size: .; DNA: TGTGCCAGCAGCCGCGGGACGGATGGCTACACCTTC; CDR3: CASSRGTDGYTF
D: .; V: TRBV5-6; J: TRBJ2-6; size: .; DNA: TGTGCCAGCAGCCACAAAAGAAGAGGGGCCAACGTCCTGACTTTC; CDR3: CASSHKRRGANVLTF
D: .; V: TRBV11-2; J: TRBJ2-7; size: few; DNA: TGTGCCAGCAGCTTAGGTTGGCAGAGCTACGAGCAGTACTTC; CDR3: CASSLGWQSYEQYF
D: TRBD1; V: TRBV7-2; J: TRBJ2-3; size: .; DNA: TGTGCCAGCAGCCCTCCGGGACAGGGGAGGGGCACGCAGTATTTT; CDR3: CASSPPGQGRGTQYF
D: .; V: TRBV7-8; J: TRBJ1-3; size: .; DNA: TGTGCCAGCAGCTTAGGACAGGCCGCTGGAAACACCATATATTTT; CDR3: CASSLGQAAGNTIYF
D: TRBD1; V: TRBV5-8; J: TRBJ1-2; size: .; DNA: TGTGCCAGCAGCTCGGACAGGGTGTATGGCTACACCTTC; CDR3: CASSSDRVYGYTF
D: .; V: TRBV7-9; J: TRBJ1-2; size: .; DNA: TGTGCCAGCAGCTTAACACAGGCTGAAGGCTACACCTTC; CDR3: CASSLTQAEGYTF
D: .; V: TRBV10-3; J: TRBJ1-1; size: once; DNA: TGTGCCATCAGTGATACAGCGGGCGCTTCGGACACTGAAGCTTTCTTT; CDR3: CAISDTAGASDTEAFF
D: .; V: TRBV6-5; J: TRBJ2-3; size: .; DNA: TGTGCCAGCACCTGGGGGGCAGGGGCAGATACGCAGTATTTT; CDR3: CASTWGAGADTQYF
D: .; V: TRBV6-1; J: TRBJ1-6; size: .; DNA: TGTGCCAGCAGTGCCCAGGGGTCCCCGAGCTCCTATAATTCACCCCTCCACTTT; CDR3: CASSAQGSPSSYNSPLHF
D: TRBD1; V: TRBV27; J: TRBJ1-2; size: .; DNA: TGTGCCAGCAGTTTTACAGGGGGCAGAGGCTACACCTTC; CDR3: CASSFTGGRGYTF
D: TRBD1; V: TRBV7-2; J: TRBJ2-3; size: .; DNA: TGTGCCAGCAGCCCCCTAACAGGGGCAGATACGCAGTATTTT; CDR3: CASSPLTGADTQYF
D: .; V: TRBV5-1; J: TRBJ2-5; size: .; DNA: TGCGCCAGCAGCGATAGGGCTAGCATTGGGAGTGGGACCCAGTACTTC; CDR3: CASSDRASIGSGTQYF
D: .; V: TRBV9; J: TRBJ1-2; size: .; DNA: TGTGCCAGCAGCCCCCGAATTGATAACTATGGCTACACCTTC; CDR3: CASSPRIDNYGYTF
D: TRBD1; V: TRBV4-1; J: TRBJ2-1; size: few; DNA: TGCGCCAGCAGCCAAGATTGGACAGGGTCAAGTGAGCAGTTCTTC; CDR3: CASSQDWTGSSEQFF
D: .; V: TRBV6-1; J: TRBJ1-2; size: .; DNA: TGTGCCAGCAGTGAAGATCCCGCAGGGATGCCTGCTGGCTACACCTTC; CDR3: CASSEDPAGMPAGYTF
D: .; V: TRBV7-9; J: TRBJ1-1; size: .; DNA: TGTGCCAGCAGCTTAGGAATTACTCTAGGGGGCACTGAAGCTTTCTTT; CDR3: CASSLGITLGGTEAFF
D: TRBD1; V: TRBV7-8; J: TRBJ1-5; size: once; DNA: TGTGCCAGCAGTCAACTCGGTCTGACAGGGAGTCAGCCCCAGCATTTT; CDR3: CASSQLGLTGSQPQHF
D: TRBD1; V: TRBV6-6; J: TRBJ1-1; size: .; DNA: TGTGCCAGCAGAACAGGGGGCGAGAACACTGAAGCTTTCTTT; CDR3: CASRTGGENTEAFF
D: TRBD1; V: TRBV5-4; J: TRBJ2-7; size: .; DNA: TGTGCCAGCAGCGAGGGACAGGCGACCTCCTACGAGCAGTACTTC; CDR3: CASSEGQATSYEQYF
D: .; V: TRBV2; J: TRBJ1-2; size: .; DNA: TGTGCCAGCAGTGAAAGGGGGGTGTCCGGGCAGGGGATCGACTATGGCTACACCTTC; CDR3: CASSERGVSGQGIDYGYTF
D: TRBD1; V: TRBV5-1; J: TRBJ1-5; size: .; DNA: TGCGCCAGCAGCTTGGCCGGACAGGGGAATGAGGATCAGCCCCAGCATTTT; CDR3: CASSLAGQGNEDQPQHF
D: TRBD1; V: TRBV7-7; J: TRBJ1-1; size: .; DNA: TGTGCCAGCAGCTATACCCAGGGGGGGGAAGCTTTCTTT; CDR3: CASSYTQGGEAFF
D: TRBD1; V: TRBV7-8; J: TRBJ2-7; size: once; DNA: TGTGCCAGCAGCGGACAGGGACAGGTGTACTACGAGCAGTACTTC; CDR3: CASSGQGQVYYEQYF
D: TRBD1; V: TRBV9; J: TRBJ1-3; size: .; DNA: TGTGCCAGCAGCGTAGCGGACAGGGGGAACACCATATATTTT; CDR3: CASSVADRGNTIYF
D: TRBD1; V: TRBV18; J: TRBJ2-6; size: .; DNA: TGTGCCAGCTCACGGGCCGGGACAGGCTCTGGGGCCAACGTCCTGACTTTC; CDR3: CASSRAGTGSGANVLTF
D: .; V: TRBV4-2; J: TRBJ1-1; size: .; DNA: TGTGCCAGCAGCCGCCAATTATCCCTTCCGGGGCTCCACACTGAAGCTTTCTTT; CDR3: CASSRQLSLPGLHTEAFF
D: TRBD2; V: TRBV6-6; J: TRBJ2-1; size: .; DNA: TGTGCCAGCAGGAACCTCCAGGGACTAGCGGGAGAGCAGTTCTTC; CDR3: CASRNLQGLAGEQFF
D: .; V: TRBV5-5; J: TRBJ1-1; size: .; DNA: TGTGCCAGCAGCTTTTCCCTTGCTGAAGCTTTCTTT; CDR3: CASSFSLAEAFF
D: .; V: TRBV7-3; J: TRBJ2-5; size: few; DNA: TGTGCCAGCAGCCCCGCCGAGGGGGGGCTAGAGACCCAGTACTTC; CDR3: CASSPAEGGLETQYF
D: TRBD2; V: TRBV28; J: TRBJ2-1; size: .; DNA: TGTGCCAGCAGTTGGACTAGCGGGGGGGGAAATGAGCAGTTCTTC; CDR3: CASSWTSGGGNEQFF
D: .; V: TRBV13; J: TRBJ2-7; size: .; DNA: TGTGCCAGCAGCCCTCACAGGGAATCCTACGAGCAGTACTTC; CDR3: CASSPHRESYEQYF
D: .; V: TRBV5-1; J: TRBJ2-7; size: .; DNA: TGCGCCAGCAGCCTTGGTGGGTTAGACGAGCAGTACTTC; CDR3: CASSLGGLDEQYF
D: .; V: TRBV5-1; J: TRBJ2-7; size: .; DNA: TGCGCCAGCAGCTGGCAGGGGAACTCCTACGAGCAGTACTTC; CDR3: CASSWQGNSYEQYF
D: .; V: TRBV7-9; J: TRBJ2-3; size: .; DNA: TGTGCCAGCAGCTTCAGCCGAGATACGCAGTATTTT; CDR3: CASSFSRDTQYF
D: TRBD1; V: TRBV10-3; J: TRBJ2-7; size: .; DNA: TGTGCCATCAGTGAGTCAACAGGGGGCGGCGAGCAGTACTTC; CDR3: CAISESTGGGEQYF
D: TRBD1; V: TRBV5-1; J: TRBJ1-2; size: .; DNA: TGCGCCAGCAGCCCAGGACAGGGGGCAGGCTATGGCTACACCTTC; CDR3: CASSPGQGAGYGYTF